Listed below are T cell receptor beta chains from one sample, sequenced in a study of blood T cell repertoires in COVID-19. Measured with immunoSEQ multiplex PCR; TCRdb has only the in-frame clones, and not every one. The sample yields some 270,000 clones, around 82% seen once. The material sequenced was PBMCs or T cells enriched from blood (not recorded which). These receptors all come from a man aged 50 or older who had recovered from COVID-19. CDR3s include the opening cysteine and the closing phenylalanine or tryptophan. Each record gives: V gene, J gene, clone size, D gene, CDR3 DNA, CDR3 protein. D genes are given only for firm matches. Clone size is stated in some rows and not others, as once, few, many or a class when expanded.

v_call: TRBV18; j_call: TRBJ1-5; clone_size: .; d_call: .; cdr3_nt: TGTGCCAGCTCACCAGTGGAGGGTTATCAGCCCCAGCATTTT; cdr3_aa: CASSPVEGYQPQHF
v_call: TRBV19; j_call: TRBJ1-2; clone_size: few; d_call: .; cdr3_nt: TGTGCCAGTAGTATACTGGGAGTTATGGTTGGCTACACCTTC; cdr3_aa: CASSILGVMVGYTF
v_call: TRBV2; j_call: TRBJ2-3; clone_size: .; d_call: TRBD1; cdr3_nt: TGTGCCAGCAGTACCGGGACAGGGCGTACAGATACGCAGTATTTT; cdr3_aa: CASSTGTGRTDTQYF
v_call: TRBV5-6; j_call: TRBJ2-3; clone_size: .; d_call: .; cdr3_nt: TGTGCCAGCAGCTTGGCGGGACTCATATTAAACACAGATACGCAGTATTTT; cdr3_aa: CASSLAGLILNTDTQYF
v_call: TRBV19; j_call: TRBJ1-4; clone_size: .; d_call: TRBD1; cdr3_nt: TGTGCCAGTAGTACAGCCGGGACAGGAGGGGGCCGTAAATTTGAAAAACTGTTTTTT; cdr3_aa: CASSTAGTGGGRKFEKLFF
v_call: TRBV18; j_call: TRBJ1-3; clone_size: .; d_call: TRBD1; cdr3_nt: TGTGCCAGCTCACCACCTGACAGGGGAGCGAGAGGAAACACCATATATTTT; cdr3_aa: CASSPPDRGARGNTIYF
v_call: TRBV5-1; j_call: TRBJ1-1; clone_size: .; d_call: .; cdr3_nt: TGCGCCAGCAGCTTCGCCGGCACTGAAGCTTTCTTT; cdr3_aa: CASSFAGTEAFF
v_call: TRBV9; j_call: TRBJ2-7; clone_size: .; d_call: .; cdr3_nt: TGTGCCAGCAGCCCCAGCCCGGGGGAAAAGGACGAGCAGTACTTC; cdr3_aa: CASSPSPGEKDEQYF
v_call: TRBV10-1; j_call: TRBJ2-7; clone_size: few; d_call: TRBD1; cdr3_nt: TGCGCCAGCAGTGAATACAGGGGGTATGAGCAGTACTTC; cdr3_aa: CASSEYRGYEQYF
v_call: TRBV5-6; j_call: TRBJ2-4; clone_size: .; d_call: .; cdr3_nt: TGTGCCAGCAGCCTGGGCGGGATTTCCAAAAACATTCAGTACTTC; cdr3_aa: CASSLGGISKNIQYF
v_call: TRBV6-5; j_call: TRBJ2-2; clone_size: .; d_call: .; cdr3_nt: TGTGCCAGCAATCGTGTTCCGGACACCGGGGAGCTGTTTTTT; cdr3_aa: CASNRVPDTGELFF
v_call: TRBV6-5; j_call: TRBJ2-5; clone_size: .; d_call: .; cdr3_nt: TGTGCCAGCAGTAAGGGGCTAAGGGAGACCCAGTACTTC; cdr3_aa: CASSKGLRETQYF
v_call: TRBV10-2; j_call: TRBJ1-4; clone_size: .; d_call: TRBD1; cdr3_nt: TGCGCCAGCAGTGAAACCGGGACAGTTGATGAAAAACTGTTTTTT; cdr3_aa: CASSETGTVDEKLFF
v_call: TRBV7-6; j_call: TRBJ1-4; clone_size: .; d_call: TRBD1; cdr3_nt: TGTGCCAGCAGCGCCCGGGACAGTGAAAAACTGTTTTTT; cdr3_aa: CASSARDSEKLFF
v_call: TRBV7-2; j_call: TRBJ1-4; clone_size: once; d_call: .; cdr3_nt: TGTGCCAGCAGCTTAGTTAAGGGGAATGAAAAACTGTTTTTT; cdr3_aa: CASSLVKGNEKLFF
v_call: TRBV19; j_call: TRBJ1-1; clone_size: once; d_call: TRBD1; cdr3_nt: TGTGCCAGTGGGGCGGACAGGGGGCTTGAAGCTTTCTTT; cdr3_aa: CASGADRGLEAFF
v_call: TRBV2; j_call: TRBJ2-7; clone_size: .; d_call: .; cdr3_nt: TGTGCCAGCATTAGGGGGGGTGGTTGGTCCTACGAGCAGTACTTC; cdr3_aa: CASIRGGGWSYEQYF
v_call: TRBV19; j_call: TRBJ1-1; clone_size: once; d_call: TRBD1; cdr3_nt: TGTGCCAGTAGTCCGCGGACAGGGGCGAACACTGAAGCTTTCTTT; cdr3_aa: CASSPRTGANTEAFF
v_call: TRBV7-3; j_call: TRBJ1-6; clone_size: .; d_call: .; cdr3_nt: TGTGCCAGCAGCTTAAGCGGGGATTCACCCCTCCACTTT; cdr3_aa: CASSLSGDSPLHF
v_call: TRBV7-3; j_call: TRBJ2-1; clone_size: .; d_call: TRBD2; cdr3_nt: TGTGCCAGCAGCCTTACGGGGACTAGTTTGGTGGAATTGGGTCATGGGGAGCAGTTCTTC; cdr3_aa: CASSLTGTSLVELGHGEQFF
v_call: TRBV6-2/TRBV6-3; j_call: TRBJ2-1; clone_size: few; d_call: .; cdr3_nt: TGTGCCAGCAGTTATTCGACAACACGGCATGAGCAGTTCTTC; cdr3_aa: CASSYSTTRHEQFF
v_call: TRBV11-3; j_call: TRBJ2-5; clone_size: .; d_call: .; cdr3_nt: TGTGCCAGCAGCTTAGAACAGGGGAGGCGAGAGACCCAGTACTTC; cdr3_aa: CASSLEQGRRETQYF
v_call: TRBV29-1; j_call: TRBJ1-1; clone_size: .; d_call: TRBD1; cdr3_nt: TGCAGTGCCGGGACAGGGGTGGGGACTGAAGCTTTCTTT; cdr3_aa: CSAGTGVGTEAFF
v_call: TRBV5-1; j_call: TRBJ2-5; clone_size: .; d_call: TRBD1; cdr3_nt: TGCGCCAGCAGCCCCGGGACAGCGACCCAAGAGACCCAGTACTTC; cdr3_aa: CASSPGTATQETQYF
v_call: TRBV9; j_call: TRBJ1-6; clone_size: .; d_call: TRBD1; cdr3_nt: TGTGCCAGCAGCGTAGATCAGGGGGCGTATTCACCCCTCCACTTT; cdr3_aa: CASSVDQGAYSPLHF
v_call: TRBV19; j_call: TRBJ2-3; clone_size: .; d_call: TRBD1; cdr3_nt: TGTGCCAGTAGCACCGGACAGGCGAGAGATACGCAGTATTTT; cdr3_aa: CASSTGQARDTQYF
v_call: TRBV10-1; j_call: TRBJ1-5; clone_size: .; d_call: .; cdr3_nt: TGCGCCAGCAGCGCGAATAGCAATCAGCCCCAGCATTTT; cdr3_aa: CASSANSNQPQHF
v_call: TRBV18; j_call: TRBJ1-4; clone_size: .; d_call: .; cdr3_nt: TGTGCCAGCTCACCCTTAGGGGGTTCCAATGAAAAACTGTTTTTT; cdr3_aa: CASSPLGGSNEKLFF
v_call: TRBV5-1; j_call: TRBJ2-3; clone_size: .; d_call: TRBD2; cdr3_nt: TGCGCCAGCAGCCCCTCCAGTAGCGGGGGGAACCGGCCAGATACGCAGTATTTT; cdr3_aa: CASSPSSSGGNRPDTQYF
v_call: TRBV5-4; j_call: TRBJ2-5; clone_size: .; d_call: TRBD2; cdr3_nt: TGTGCCAGCCACCGGGGCGGGACTAGTCGAGAGACCCAGTACTTC; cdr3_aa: CASHRGGTSRETQYF
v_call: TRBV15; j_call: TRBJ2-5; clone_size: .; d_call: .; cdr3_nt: TGTGCCACCAGCAGACTGTTGCGGCGGGTGGGGGAGACCCAGTACTTC; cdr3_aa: CATSRLLRRVGETQYF
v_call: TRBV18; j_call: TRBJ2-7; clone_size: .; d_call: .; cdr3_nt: TGTGCCAGCTCACCACGGGGGAGGGGACCCAAAGGGGGAACCTACGAGCAGTACTTC; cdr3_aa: CASSPRGRGPKGGTYEQYF
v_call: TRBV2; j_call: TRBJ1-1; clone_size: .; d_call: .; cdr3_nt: TGTGCCAGCACGTCAGGGGCCCTGAGCACTGAAGCTTTCTTT; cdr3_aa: CASTSGALSTEAFF
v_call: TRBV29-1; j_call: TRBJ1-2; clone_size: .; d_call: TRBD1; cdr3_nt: TGCAGCGTTCGACGGGACAGGGGAGTTAGCTATGGCTACACCTTC; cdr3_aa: CSVRRDRGVSYGYTF
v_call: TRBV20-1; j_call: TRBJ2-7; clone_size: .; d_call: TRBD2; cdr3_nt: TGCAGTGCTAGTAGACGGGGGGTCTCCTACGAGCAGTACTTC; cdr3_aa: CSASRRGVSYEQYF
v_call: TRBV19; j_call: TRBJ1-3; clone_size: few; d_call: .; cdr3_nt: TGTGCCAGTAGTCCGGGGGGCGTTGGAAACACCATATATTTT; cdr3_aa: CASSPGGVGNTIYF
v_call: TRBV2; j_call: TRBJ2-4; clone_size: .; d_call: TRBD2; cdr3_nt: TGTGCCAGCAGTGAATTACGGCTAGCGGGGCTAGCCAAAAACATTCAGTACTTC; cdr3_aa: CASSELRLAGLAKNIQYF
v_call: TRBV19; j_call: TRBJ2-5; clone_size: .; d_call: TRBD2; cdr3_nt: TGTGCCAGTGGACTAGCGGGAGGAGCAGAGACCCAGTACTTC; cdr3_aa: CASGLAGGAETQYF
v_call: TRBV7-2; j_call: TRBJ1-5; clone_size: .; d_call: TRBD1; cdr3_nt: TGTGCCAGCAGCTTAGCGGGACAGGGAGTGAGGCAGCCCCAGCATTTT; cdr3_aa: CASSLAGQGVRQPQHF
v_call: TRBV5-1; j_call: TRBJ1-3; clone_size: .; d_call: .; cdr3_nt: TGCGCCAGCAGCTTGGCCCAGACTGGCGGAGGAAACACCATATATTTT; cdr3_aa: CASSLAQTGGGNTIYF
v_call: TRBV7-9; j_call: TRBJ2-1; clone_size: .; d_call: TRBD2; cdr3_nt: TGTGCCAGCAGCTGGACTAGCGGGAGGGCCGGCTTCCTGGGCGATGAGCAGTTCTTC; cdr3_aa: CASSWTSGRAGFLGDEQFF